This T cell receptor beta chain originates from a study of T cells in tuberculosis (dated by TCRdb to 2016 to 2018). The study in broad terms: In the study, CD1B tetramers and high-throughput TCR immunosequencing were combined to characterize T cells specific for the mycobacterial lipid antigen glucose monomycolate (GMM). A South African clinical cohort compared IGRA-negative adolescents, IGRA-positive adolescents with latent tuberculosis and adults with active tuberculosis, more than 9 per group.

The immunoSEQ multiplex PCR assay was used to generate TCR libraries, with TCR-beta and/or TCR-alpha/delta assays applied to each sample. The Illumina high-throughput platform was used to sequence the amplified TCR libraries. The paper's data handling went like this. Clustering and dimensionality reduction relied on pairwise TCRdist distances among GMM-specific receptors from T cells that were either sorted ex vivo or expanded in vitro. Each clinical repertoire was assigned a mean NN-distance score, defined as the average TCRdist to the nearest 10% of tetramer-positive reference sequences. To compute GEM TCR motif frequency, the fraction of unique TCRs matching known GEM sequences by V/J usage and CDR3 length was calculated. Linear discriminant analysis with leave-one-out cross-validation, implemented in scikit-learn, was used to classify active tuberculosis. TCRdb stores this immuneACCESS table with in-frame sequences only. Part of the clones is absent; in the studies checked, under half of the shortfall reflects unresolved V genes, and no reason is known for the rest. V and J calls and clone size follow that table, whereas D and trimming were derived from the DNA. Recorded for this sample are roughly 40,000 clones; 95% of them occurred a single time. Clones ranked in the top ten supply about 3.8% of the sample.

At study entry, adolescents were screened for latent tuberculosis infection by tuberculin skin test and QuantiFERON-TB GOLD In-Tube IGRA. Unsorted cryopreserved PBMC were immunosequenced, covering on average approximately 100,000 T cells per clinical donor. Eleven high schools in the Worcester region of the Western Cape, South Africa, served as enrollment sites for adolescents aged 12 to 18 years. Around 10 M. tuberculosis-infected adolescents and approximately ten uninfected adolescents were selected, with the two groups matched for age and sex. PBMC from adolescents were isolated by density centrifugation from freshly drawn heparinized blood and then cryopreserved. General findings and caveats noted by the study authors: Shorter CDR3-alpha lengths in active tuberculosis patients partly drove the smaller NN-distances, and the TCR-beta difference was not statistically significant. Which clinical samples got chosen depended on the availability of cryopreserved specimens, and the active tuberculosis cases were adults, whereas the controls were adolescents. An accuracy of approximately 87% (AUROC 0.85 to 0.9) was reached by a classifier using the diverse GMM-specific repertoire, compared with around 68% accuracy when GEM motif frequencies were used. Active tuberculosis TCR-alpha repertoires showed smaller mean NN-distances to GMM-specific TCRs than IGRA-negative controls, suggesting clonal expansion of these TCRs.

From its cysteine to its phenylalanine, the CDR3 spans 13 amino acids. This entry keeps only the CDR3 DNA: 39 bases, framed from base 1. The junction shows trimming of 1 base on V and 10 bases on J, and the gene matches do not reach 9 bases of it. The germline V gene (reference sequence) yields GTSNPN for CDR1 and SVGIG for CDR2. In this sample, this clone turned up once. It lacks a known antigen. Base qualities are not at hand, and no much larger clone is one base apart. The receptor was derived from a donor aged 10 to 29 with latent tuberculosis or without tuberculosis infection. The chain couples TRBV30 to TRBJ1-1, and 7 bases in between align with TRBD1. What was sequenced was PBMCs. The nucleotide sequence is TGTGCCTGGAGTGCACTGACAGGGACCGCAGCTTTCTTT. Its protein reads: CAWSALTGTAAFF.